This TCR beta chain originates from a study of CD8 T cells in Susac syndrome (dated by TCRdb to about 2019). Regarding the study in general: Repertoire sequencing was used to test whether CD8+ T cell activation and differentiation in Susac syndrome was antigen driven.

High-throughput TCR beta sequencing profiled peripheral blood CD8+ and CD4+ T cells from healthy donors, Susac syndrome patients and multiple sclerosis patients. The healthy donors served as controls matched for age and sex. CD8+ TEMRA cells were enriched by FACS, while bulk CD8+ and CD4+ T cells were purified by magnetic negative isolation. Blood was drawn into EDTA tubes, processed within 24 hours, and PBMCs were isolated by density gradient centrifugation. PBMCs destined for TCR sequencing were cryopreserved in liquid nitrogen and later thawed in a 37 °C water bath. Purity of sorted or isolated CD4+, CD8+ and CD8+ TEMRA cells was at least 90%. CDR1 and CDR2 are drawn from the germline V gene: SGHRS, YFSETQ. The CDR3 sequence holds 13 residues, the cysteine and phenylalanine included. The kept DNA is CDR3 alone, 39 bases in frame from the first base. Only a few counts were recorded for this clonotype. Its cognate antigen has yet to be identified. At one end, the junction sequence differs from germline, possibly due to a read error.

General findings and caveats noted by the study authors: The number of individuals in the TCR sequencing and HLA analysis was acknowledged as relatively small.

RNA was extracted using the RNeasy kit, and about 0.5 to 1 ug of the RNA was reverse transcribed with random hexamers. The immunoSEQ multiplex PCR assay, which covers 54 Vbeta and 13 Jbeta segments, was used to amplify TCR beta CDR3 regions. PCR amplification bias was corrected by using a synthetic template baseline for primer optimization and computational correction. The authors' pipeline ran thus. Reads were assigned to V, D and J genes according to IMGT and analyzed in immunoSEQ Analyzer, with only productive sequences retained. Clonality was computed as one minus Shannon entropy normalized by log2 of the number of productive unique sequences. For each patient and control, public and private clones were evaluated within the 100 most prevalent clones. Susac-specific clones were defined as absent from healthy and MS cohorts, 1052 published viral clones and other ImmuneACCESS disease sequences. TCRdb took the public reads, trimmed them with fastp at Q25, ran MiXCR for clone calling and kept in-frame beta chains. Rows are combined by CDR3 protein, so each entry shows the most common genes and DNA. The V and J calls and clone size come from TCRdb's table, not from the authors' own analysis. For this sample the table gives some 99,000 distinct CDR3 sequences, of which approximately 96% were detected only once. In total, the top ten clones hold 0.096% of the sample.

The chain is made from TRBV5-1 and TRBJ2-3, and the D gene may be TRBD2, 5 bases matching. This clonotype was sampled from a human donor in good health. The material sequenced was CD4+ T cells from PBMCs. The CDR3 here reads CASSLGGTDTQYF. The nucleotides read TGTGCCAGCTCCCTGGGAGGCACAGATACGCAGTATTTT.